This record concerns one T cell receptor beta chain sequence. Its specificity is unknown. The CDR3 has 15 amino acids. The ends were cut back, 3 bases at V and 2 bases at J, with 14 bases in the middle. Germline assignment: CDR1 MGHDK and CDR2 SYGVNS. This record comes from a study of shared clonotypes between healthy human individuals. The authors loaded 200 ng DNA, some 32,000 T cell genomes, into sorted-subset replicate PCRs. Assay: immunoSEQ multiplex PCR; the TCRdb copy retains only in-frame clones and omits some. The table records about 640,000 clones, about two thirds of them present only once. The study, taken as a whole, reports: The study sampled only blood, and tissue repertoires likely differ. Generally, naive subsets (rather than memory subsets) showed larger estimated richness.

Donation came from healthy HIV-negative adults that had no recent acute infections or vaccinations. The sample comprised memory CD4+ T cells sorted from blood. The subset here: CD45RA-negative fraction. The chain is built from TRBV25-1 and TRBJ2-7; D not resolved. This TCR was sampled from a woman in her 30s in good health. The CDR3 here is CASSEKGNPTYEQYF. The CDR3 DNA sequence: TGTGCCAGCAGTGAGAAGGGAAATCCTACCTACGAGCAGTACTTC.